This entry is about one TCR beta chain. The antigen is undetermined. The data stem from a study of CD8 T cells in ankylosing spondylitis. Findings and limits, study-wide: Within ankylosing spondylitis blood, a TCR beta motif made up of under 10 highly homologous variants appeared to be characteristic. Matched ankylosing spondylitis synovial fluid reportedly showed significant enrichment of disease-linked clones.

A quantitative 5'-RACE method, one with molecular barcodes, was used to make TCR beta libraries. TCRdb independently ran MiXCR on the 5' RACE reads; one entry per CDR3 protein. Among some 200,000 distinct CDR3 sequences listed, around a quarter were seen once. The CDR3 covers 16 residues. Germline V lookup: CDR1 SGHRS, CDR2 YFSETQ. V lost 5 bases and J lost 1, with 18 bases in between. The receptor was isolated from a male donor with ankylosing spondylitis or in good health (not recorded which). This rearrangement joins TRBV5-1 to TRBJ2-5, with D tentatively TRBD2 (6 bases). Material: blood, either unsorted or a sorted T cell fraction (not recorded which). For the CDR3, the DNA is TGCGCCAGCAGACTTATCCCGACTAGTCTCCAAGAGACCCAGTACTTC. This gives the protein CASRLIPTSLQETQYF.